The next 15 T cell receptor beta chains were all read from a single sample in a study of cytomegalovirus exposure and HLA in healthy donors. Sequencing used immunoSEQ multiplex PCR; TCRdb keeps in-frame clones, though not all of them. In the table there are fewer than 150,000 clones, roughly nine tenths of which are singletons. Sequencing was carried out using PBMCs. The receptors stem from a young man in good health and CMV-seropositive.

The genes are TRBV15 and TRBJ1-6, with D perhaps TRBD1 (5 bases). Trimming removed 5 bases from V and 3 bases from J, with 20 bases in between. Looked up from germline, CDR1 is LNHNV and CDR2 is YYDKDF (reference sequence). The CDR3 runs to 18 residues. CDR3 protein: CATSPGTLGAVYNSPLHF. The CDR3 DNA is TGTGCCACCAGCCCCGGGACTCTGGGCGCAGTCTATAATTCACCCCTCCACTTT.

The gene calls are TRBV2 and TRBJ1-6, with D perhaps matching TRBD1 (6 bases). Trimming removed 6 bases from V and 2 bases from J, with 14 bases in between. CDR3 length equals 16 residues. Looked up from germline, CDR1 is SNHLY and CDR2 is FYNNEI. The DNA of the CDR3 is TGTGCCAGCAGCGAACAGGGTACGGCCTATAATTCACCCCTCCACTTT. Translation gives CASSEQGTAYNSPLHF.

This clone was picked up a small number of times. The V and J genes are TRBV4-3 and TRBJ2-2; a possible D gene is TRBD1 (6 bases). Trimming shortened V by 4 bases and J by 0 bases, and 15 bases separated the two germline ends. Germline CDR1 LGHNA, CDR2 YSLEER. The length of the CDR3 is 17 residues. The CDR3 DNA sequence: TGCGCCAGCAGCCTCCTATCCGGGACACCGAACACCGGGGAGCTGTTTTTT. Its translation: CASSLLSGTPNTGELFF.

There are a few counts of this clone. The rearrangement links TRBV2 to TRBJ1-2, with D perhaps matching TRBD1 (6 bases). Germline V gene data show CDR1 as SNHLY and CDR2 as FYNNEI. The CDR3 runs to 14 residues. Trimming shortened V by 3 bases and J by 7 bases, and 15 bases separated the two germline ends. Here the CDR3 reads CASSEQGHMLGYTF. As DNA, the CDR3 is TGTGCCAGCAGTGAGCAGGGGCATATGCTTGGCTACACCTTC.

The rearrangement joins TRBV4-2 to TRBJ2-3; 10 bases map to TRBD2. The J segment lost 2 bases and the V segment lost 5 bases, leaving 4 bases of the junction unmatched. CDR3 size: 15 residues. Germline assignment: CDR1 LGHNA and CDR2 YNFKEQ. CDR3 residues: CASSKGTSATDTQYF. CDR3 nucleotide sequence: TGTGCCAGCAGCAAGGGGACTAGCGCCACAGATACGCAGTATTTT.

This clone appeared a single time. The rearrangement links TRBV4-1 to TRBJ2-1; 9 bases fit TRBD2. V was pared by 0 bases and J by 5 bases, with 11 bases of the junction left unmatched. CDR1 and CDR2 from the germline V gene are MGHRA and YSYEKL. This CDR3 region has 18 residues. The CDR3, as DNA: TGCGCCAGCAGCCAAGATCGGGCTAGCGGGGCCTTCAACAATGAGCAGTTCTTC. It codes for CASSQDRASGAFNNEQFF.

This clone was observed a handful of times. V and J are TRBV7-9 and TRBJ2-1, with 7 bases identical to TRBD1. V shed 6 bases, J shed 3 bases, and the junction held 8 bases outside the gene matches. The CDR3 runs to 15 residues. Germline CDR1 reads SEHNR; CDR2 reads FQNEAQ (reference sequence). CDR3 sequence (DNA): TGTGCCAGCAGTACCCGGGACAGTAACTACAATGAGCAGTTCTTC. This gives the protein CASSTRDSNYNEQFF.

The CDR3 protein is CASSFGGRYGYTF. The DNA of the CDR3 is TGTGCCAGCAGCTTTGGGGGCCGCTATGGCTACACCTTC. The J gene is TRBJ1-2, the V gene TRBV7-2, with D maybe TRBD1 (6 bases). The germline gives CDR1 SGHTA, CDR2 FQGNSA. The CDR3 has 13 amino acids. The V gene lost 3 bases and the J gene lost 4 bases, with 9 bases spanning the gap.

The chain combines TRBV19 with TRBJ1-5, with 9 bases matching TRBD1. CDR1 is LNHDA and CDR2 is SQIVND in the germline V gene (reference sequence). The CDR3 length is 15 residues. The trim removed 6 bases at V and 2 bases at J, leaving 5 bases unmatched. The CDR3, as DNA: TGTGCCAGTAGGAGGGACAGGGAAGGCAATCAGCCCCAGCATTTT. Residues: CASRRDREGNQPQHF.

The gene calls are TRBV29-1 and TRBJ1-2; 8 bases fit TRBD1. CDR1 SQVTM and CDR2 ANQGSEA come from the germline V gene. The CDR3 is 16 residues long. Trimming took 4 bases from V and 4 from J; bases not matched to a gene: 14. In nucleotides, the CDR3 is TGCAGCGTTGTTGCCCTTCCAGGGGGCAGGGGCTATGGCTACACCTTC. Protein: CSVVALPGGRGYGYTF. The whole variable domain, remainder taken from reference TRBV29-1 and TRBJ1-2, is SAVISQKPSRDICQRGTSLTIQCQVDSQVTMMFWYRQQPGQSLTLIATANQGSEATYESGFVIDKFPISRPNLTFSTLTVSNMSPEDSSIYLCSVVALPGGRGYGYTFGSGTRLTVV.

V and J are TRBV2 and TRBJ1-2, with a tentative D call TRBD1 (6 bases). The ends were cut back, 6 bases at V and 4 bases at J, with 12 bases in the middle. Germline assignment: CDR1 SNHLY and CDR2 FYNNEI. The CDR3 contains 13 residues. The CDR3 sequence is CASRDSYLYGYTF. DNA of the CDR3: TGTGCCAGCAGGGACAGCTACCTCTATGGCTACACCTTC.

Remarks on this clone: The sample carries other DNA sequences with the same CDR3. This chain's CDR3 is CASRLAGGTDTQYF. CDR3 DNA: TGTGCCAGCAGGCTAGCGGGGGGGACAGATACGCAGTATTTT. This rearrangement joins TRBV6-1 to TRBJ2-3; 12 bases map to TRBD2. The J segment lost 3 bases and the V segment lost 6 bases, leaving 1 base of the junction unmatched. Germline CDR1 reads MNHNS; CDR2 reads SASEGT. The CDR3 is 14 residues long.

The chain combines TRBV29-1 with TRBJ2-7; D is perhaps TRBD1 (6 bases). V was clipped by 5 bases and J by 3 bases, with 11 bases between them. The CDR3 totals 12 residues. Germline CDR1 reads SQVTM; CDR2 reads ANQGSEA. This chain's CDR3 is CSVTGRYYEQYF. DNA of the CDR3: TGCAGCGTTACAGGGAGATACTACGAGCAGTACTTC.

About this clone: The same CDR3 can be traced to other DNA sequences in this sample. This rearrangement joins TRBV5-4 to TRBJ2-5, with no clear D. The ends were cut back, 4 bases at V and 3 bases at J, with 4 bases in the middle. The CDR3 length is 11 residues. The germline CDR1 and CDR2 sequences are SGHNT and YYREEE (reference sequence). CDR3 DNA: TGTGCCAGCAGCCTAGAAGAGACCCAGTACTTC. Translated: CASSLEETQYF. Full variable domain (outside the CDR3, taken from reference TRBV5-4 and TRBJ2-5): ETGVTQSPTHLIKTRGQQVTLRCSSQSGHNTVSWYQQALGQGPQFIFQYYREEENGRGNFPPRFSGLQFPNYSSELNVNALELDDSALYLCASSLEETQYFGPGTRLLVL.

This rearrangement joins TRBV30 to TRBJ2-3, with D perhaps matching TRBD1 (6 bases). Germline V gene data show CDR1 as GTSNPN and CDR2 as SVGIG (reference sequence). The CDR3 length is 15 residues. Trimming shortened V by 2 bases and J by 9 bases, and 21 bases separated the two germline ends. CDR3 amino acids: CAWSPMSMGADTQYF. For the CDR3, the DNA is TGTGCCTGGAGTCCCATGTCGATGGGGGCCGACACGCAGTATTTT.